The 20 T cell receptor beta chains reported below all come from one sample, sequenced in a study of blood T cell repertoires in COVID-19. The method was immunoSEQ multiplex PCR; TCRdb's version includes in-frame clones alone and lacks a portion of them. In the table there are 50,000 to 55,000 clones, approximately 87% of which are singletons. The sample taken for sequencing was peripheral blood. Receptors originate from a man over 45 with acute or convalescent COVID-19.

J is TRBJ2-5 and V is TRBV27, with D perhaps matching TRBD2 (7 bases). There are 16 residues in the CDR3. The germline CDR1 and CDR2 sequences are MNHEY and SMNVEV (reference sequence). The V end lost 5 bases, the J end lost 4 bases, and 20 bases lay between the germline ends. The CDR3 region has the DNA TGTGCCAGCAGTGCCCTGGGGGCGGGAGTGGTAGAGACCCAGTACTTC. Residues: CASSALGAGVVETQYF.

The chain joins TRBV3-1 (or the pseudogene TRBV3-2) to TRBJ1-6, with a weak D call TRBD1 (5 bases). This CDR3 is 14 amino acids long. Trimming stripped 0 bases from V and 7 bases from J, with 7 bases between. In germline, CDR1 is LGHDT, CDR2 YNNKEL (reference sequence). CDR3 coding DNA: TGTGCCAGCAGCCAAGATTCAGGGAATTCACCCCTCCACTTT. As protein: CASSQDSGNSPLHF.

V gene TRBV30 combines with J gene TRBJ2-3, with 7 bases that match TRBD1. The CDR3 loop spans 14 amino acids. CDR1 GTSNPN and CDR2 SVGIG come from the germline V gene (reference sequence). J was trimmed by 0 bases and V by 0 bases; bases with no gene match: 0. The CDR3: CAWSVGQSTDTQYF. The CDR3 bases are TGTGCCTGGAGTGTGGGACAGAGCACAGATACGCAGTATTTT.

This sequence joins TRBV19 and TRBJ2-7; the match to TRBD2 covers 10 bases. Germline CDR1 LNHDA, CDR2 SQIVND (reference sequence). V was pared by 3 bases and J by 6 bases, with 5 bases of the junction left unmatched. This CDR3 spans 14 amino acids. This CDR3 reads CASSIVAGGSEQYF. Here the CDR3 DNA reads TGTGCCAGTAGTATCGTAGCGGGAGGTAGCGAGCAGTACTTC.

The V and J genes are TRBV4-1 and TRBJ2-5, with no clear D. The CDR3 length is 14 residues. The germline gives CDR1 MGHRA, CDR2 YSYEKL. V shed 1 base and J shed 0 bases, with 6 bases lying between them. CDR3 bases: TGCGCCAGCAGCCAAGTCACTAACCAAGAGACCCAGTACTTC. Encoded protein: CASSQVTNQETQYF.

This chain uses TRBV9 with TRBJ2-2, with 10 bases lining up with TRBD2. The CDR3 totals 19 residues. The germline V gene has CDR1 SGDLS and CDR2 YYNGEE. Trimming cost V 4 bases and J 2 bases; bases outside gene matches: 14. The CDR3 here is CASSPQTLAGVGNTGELFF. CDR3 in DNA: TGTGCCAGCAGCCCCCAGACCCTAGCGGGAGTCGGAAACACCGGGGAGCTGTTTTTT.

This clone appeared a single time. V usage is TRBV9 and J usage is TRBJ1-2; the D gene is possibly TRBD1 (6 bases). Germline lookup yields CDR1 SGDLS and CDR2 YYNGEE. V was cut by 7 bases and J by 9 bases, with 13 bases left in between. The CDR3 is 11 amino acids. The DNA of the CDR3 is TGTGCCAGCGCCCTTGACAGGAGCTACACCTTC. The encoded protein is CASALDRSYTF.

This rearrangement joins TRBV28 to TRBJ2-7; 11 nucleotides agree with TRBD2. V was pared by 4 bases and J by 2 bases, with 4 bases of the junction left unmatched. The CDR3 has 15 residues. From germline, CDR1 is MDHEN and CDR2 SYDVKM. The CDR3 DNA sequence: TGTGCCAGCAGTTCACCGGGACTAGCGGCCTACGAGCAGTACTTC. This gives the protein CASSSPGLAAYEQYF.

In DNA, the CDR3 is TGTGCCAGCAGCGTAGGGTCTGACTGGTACAATGAGCAGTTCTTC. Translated, it gives CASSVGSDWYNEQFF. The chain couples TRBV9 to TRBJ2-1, with no clear D. The V end was cut by 0 bases, the J end by 4 bases, with 11 bases between. The CDR3 is 15 amino acids. Looked up from germline, CDR1 is SGDLS and CDR2 is YYNGEE.

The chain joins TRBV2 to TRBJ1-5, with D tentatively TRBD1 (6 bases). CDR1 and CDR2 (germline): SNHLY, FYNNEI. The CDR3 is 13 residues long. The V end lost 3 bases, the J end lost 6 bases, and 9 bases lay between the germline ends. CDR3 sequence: CASSDRGGQPQHF. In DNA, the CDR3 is TGTGCCAGCAGTGACAGGGGTGGTCAGCCCCAGCATTTT.

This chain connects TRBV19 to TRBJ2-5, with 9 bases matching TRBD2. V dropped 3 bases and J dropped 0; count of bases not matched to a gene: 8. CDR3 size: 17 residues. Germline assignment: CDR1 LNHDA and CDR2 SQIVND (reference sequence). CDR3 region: CASSIGSGGPNQETQYF. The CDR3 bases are TGTGCCAGTAGTATTGGTAGCGGGGGCCCGAACCAAGAGACCCAGTACTTC.

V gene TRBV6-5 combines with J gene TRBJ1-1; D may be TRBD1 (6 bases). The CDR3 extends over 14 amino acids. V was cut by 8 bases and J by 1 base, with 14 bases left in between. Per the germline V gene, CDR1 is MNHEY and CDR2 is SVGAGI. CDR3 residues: CASSRNRENTEAFF. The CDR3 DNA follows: TGTGCCAGCTCGAGGAACAGGGAGAACACTGAAGCTTTCTTT.

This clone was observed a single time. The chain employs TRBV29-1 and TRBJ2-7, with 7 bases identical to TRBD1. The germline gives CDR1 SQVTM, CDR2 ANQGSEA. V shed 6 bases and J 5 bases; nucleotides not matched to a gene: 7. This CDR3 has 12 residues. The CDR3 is CSVLWTGHEQYF. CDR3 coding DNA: TGCAGCGTCCTTTGGACAGGCCACGAGCAGTACTTC.

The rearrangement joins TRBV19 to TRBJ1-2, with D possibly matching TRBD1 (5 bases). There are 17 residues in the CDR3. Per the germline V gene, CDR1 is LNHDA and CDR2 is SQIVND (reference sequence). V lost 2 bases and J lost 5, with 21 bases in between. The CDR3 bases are TGTGCCAGTAGTATATCTTGGGGCGTCTCAGTTGGGTATGGCTACACCTTC. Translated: CASSISWGVSVGYGYTF.

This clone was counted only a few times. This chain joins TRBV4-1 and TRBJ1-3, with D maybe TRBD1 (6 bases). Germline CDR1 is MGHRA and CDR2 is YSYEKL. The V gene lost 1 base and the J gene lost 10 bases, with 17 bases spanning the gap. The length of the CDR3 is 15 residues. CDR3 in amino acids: CASSQVSRSRGTIYF. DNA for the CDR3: TGCGCCAGCAGCCAAGTAAGCAGATCGAGGGGGACCATATATTTT.

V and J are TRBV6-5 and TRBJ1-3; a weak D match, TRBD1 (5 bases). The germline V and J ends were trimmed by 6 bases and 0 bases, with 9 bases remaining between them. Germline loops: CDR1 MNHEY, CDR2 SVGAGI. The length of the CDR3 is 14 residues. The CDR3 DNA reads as TGTGCCAGCAGGGCGGGGGGCTCTGGAAACACCATATATTTT. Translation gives CASRAGGSGNTIYF.

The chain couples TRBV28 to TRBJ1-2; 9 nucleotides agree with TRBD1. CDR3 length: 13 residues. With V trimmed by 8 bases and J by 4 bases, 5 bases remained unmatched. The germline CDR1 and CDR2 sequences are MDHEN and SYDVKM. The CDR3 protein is CASGGQGIYGYTF. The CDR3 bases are TGTGCCAGCGGAGGACAGGGGATCTATGGCTACACCTTC.

The CDR3 coding sequence is TGTGCCAGCAGCCTTGTAGGGGGTGCGAACACTGAAGCTTTCTTT. This gives the protein CASSLVGGANTEAFF. This chain links TRBV11-2 with TRBJ1-1; a weak D match, TRBD1 (6 bases). Per the germline V gene, CDR1 is SGHAT and CDR2 is FQNNGV. CDR3 size: 15 residues. Trimming took off 5 bases at V and 1 base at J, with 14 bases between the two ends.

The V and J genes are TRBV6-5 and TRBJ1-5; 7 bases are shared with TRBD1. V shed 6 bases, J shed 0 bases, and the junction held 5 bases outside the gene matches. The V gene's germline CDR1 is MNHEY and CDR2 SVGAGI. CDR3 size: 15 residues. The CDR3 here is CASRWGQISNQPQHF. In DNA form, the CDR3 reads TGTGCCAGCAGATGGGGACAGATTAGCAATCAGCCCCAGCATTTT.

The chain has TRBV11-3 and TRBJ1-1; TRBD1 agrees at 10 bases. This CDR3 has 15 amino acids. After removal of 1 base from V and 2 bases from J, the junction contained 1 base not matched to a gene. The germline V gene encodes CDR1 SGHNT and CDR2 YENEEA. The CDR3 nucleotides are TGTGCCAGCAGCTTAGGGACAGGGGGTAACACTGAAGCTTTCTTT. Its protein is CASSLGTGGNTEAFF.